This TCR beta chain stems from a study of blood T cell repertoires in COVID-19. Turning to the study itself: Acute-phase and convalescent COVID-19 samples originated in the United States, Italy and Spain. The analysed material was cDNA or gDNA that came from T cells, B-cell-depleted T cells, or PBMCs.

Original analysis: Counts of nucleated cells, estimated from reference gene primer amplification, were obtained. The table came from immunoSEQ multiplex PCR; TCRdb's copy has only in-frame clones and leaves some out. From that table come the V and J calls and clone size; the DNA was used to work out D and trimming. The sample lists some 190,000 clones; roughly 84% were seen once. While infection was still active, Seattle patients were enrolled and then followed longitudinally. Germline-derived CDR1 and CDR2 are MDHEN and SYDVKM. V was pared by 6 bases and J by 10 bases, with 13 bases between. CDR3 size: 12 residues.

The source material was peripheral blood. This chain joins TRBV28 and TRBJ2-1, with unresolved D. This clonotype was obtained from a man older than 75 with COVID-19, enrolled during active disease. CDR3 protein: CASSGEEWEQFF. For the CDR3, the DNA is TGTGCCAGCAGCGGAGAGGAGTGGGAGCAGTTCTTC.